The 26 T cell receptor beta chains reported below all come from one sample, sequenced in a study of blood T cell repertoires in COVID-19. Assay: immunoSEQ multiplex PCR; the TCRdb copy retains only in-frame clones and omits some. The sample consists of roughly 440,000 clones, approximately 88% of them appearing once. Sequenced: peripheral blood. All receptors derive from a woman aged 50 to 60 with COVID-19, enrolled during active disease.

V and J are TRBV19 and TRBJ2-1; a possible D gene is TRBD2 (5 bases). The germline CDR1 and CDR2 sequences are LNHDA and SQIVND (reference sequence). V was pared by 4 bases and J by 5 bases, with 15 bases between. The CDR3 extends over 15 amino acids. The CDR3 DNA follows: TGTGCCAGTAGTAGGTCCTCGGGGAACGACAATGAGCAGTTCTTC. This sequence encodes CASSRSSGNDNEQFF.

The chain recombines TRBV7-6 with TRBJ2-7; 7 bases are shared with TRBD1. The CDR3 is 15 residues long. CDR1 and CDR2 (germline): SGHVS, FNYEAQ. The V gene end was trimmed by 0 bases and the J gene end by 3 bases; junction bases not matched to a gene: 5. The CDR3 here is CASSLADRNLYEQYF. CDR3 nucleotides: TGTGCCAGCAGCTTAGCGGACAGGAACCTCTACGAGCAGTACTTC.

The rearrangement joins TRBV6-6 to TRBJ1-1, with D possibly being TRBD1 (5 bases). The V gene's germline CDR1 is MNHNY and CDR2 SVGAGI (reference sequence). The CDR3 runs 15 residues. V lost 2 bases and J lost 4, with 14 bases in between. CDR3 nucleotides: TGTGCCAGCAGTTACGGGCGGGGGGTGATCACTGAAGCTTTCTTT. It is translated as CASSYGRGVITEAFF.

V is TRBV7-9 and J is TRBJ2-2; 8 nucleotides align to TRBD1. V was clipped by 7 bases and J by 1 base; unmatched bases: 8. Germline V gene sequence: CDR1 SEHNR, CDR2 FQNEAQ (reference sequence). The CDR3 sequence is 16 residues long. In DNA, the CDR3 is TGTGCCAGCATCCAGGGGACAGGTCAGAACACCGGGGAGCTGTTTTTT. This encodes CASIQGTGQNTGELFF.

The count of this clone is one. The chain couples TRBV19 to TRBJ2-3; 13 bases line up with TRBD2. CDR1 LNHDA and CDR2 SQIVND come from the germline V gene (reference sequence). With 0 bases clipped from V and 2 bases from J, the junction kept 11 bases outside the gene matches. This CDR3 spans 20 amino acids. CDR3 nucleotide sequence: TGTGCCAGTAGTATAGAGGGAGGGGAAGGACTAGCGGGGGCCACAGATACGCAGTATTTT. It translates to CASSIEGGEGLAGATDTQYF.

J is TRBJ2-1 and V is TRBV25-1; TRBD1 agrees at 7 bases. The CDR3 loop spans 15 amino acids. After removal of 2 bases from V and 6 bases from J, the junction contained 7 bases not matched to a gene. Germline CDR1 is MGHDK and CDR2 is SYGVNS. This chain's CDR3 is CASSEPGQSTNEQFF. The CDR3 DNA sequence: TGTGCCAGCAGTGAACCGGGACAGAGTACCAATGAGCAGTTCTTC. The variable domain in full, with the rest retrieved from reference TRBV25-1 and TRBJ2-1, is EADIYQTPRYLVIGTGKKITLECSQTMGHDKMYWYQQDPGMELHLIHYSYGVNSTEKGDLSSESTVSRIRTEHFPLTLESARPSHTSQYLCASSEPGQSTNEQFFGPGTRLTVL.

This rearrangement joins TRBV6-1 to TRBJ2-7, with 12 nucleotides matching TRBD2. V trimming: 4 bases; J trimming: 2 bases; junction bases outside the gene matches: 12. The CDR3 length is 18 residues. The germline V gene has CDR1 MNHNS and CDR2 SASEGT. The CDR3 DNA follows: TGTGCCAGCAGTGGGGCCCAGAAACTAGCGGGGGGAACCTACGAGCAGTACTTC. This sequence encodes CASSGAQKLAGGTYEQYF.

The chain couples TRBV5-4 to TRBJ2-6, with D unclear. Trimming left V 0 bases short and J 4 bases short, with 8 bases between. Germline lookup yields CDR1 SGHNT and CDR2 YYREEE (reference sequence). The CDR3 has 15 amino acids. CDR3 DNA: TGTGCCAGCAGCTTGGAACCGACAGGGGCCAACGTCCTGACTTTC. Protein product: CASSLEPTGANVLTF. Filled out from reference TRBV5-4 and TRBJ2-6, the complete variable domain reads ETGVTQSPTHLIKTRGQQVTLRCSSQSGHNTVSWYQQALGQGPQFIFQYYREEENGRGNFPPRFSGLQFPNYSSELNVNALELDDSALYLCASSLEPTGANVLTFGAGSRLTVL.

The J gene is TRBJ1-5, the V gene TRBV2, with unresolved D. The CDR3 sequence is 15 residues long. Trimming removed 3 bases from V and 1 base from J, with 10 bases in between. The germline V gene has CDR1 SNHLY and CDR2 FYNNEI. CDR3 DNA: TGTGCCAGCAGTGAGAGGGTAAGGAGCAATCAGCCCCAGCATTTT. Its protein product is CASSERVRSNQPQHF. The full variable domain, in which reference TRBV2 and TRBJ1-5 provide the parts outside the CDR3, is EPEVTQTPSHQVTQMGQEVILRCVPISNHLYFYWYRQILGQKVEFLVSFYNNEISEKSEIFDDQFSVERPDGSNFTLKIRSTKLEDSAMYFCASSERVRSNQPQHFGDGTRLSIL.

V gene TRBV5-6 combines with J gene TRBJ2-7, with D unresolved. V dropped 2 bases and J dropped 0 bases, with 6 bases sitting between them. The CDR3 runs 13 residues. Germline loops: CDR1 SGHDT, CDR2 YYEEEE. This CDR3 is CASSFDISYEQYF. The CDR3 DNA reads TGTGCCAGCAGCTTCGACATCTCCTACGAGCAGTACTTC.

The chain joins TRBV7-9 to TRBJ2-1; no clear D gene. Germline CDR1 reads SEHNR; CDR2 reads FQNEAQ (reference sequence). CDR3 length equals 14 residues. V was pared by 5 bases and J by 4 bases, with 12 bases between. The CDR3 DNA is TGTGCCAGCAGCGGGTCTCCGCGGTACAATGAGCAGTTCTTC. This translates into CASSGSPRYNEQFF.

The V and J genes are TRBV6-2 or TRBV6-3 and TRBJ2-3, with D maybe TRBD2 (7 bases). The CDR3 is 18 amino acids. The germline gives CDR1 MNHEY, CDR2 SVGEGT. The ends were cut back, 2 bases at V and 6 bases at J, with 24 bases in the middle. As DNA, the CDR3 is TGTGCCAGCAGTTACATTCTTGGGGGGGCCCTCAAGGTGGATACGCAGTATTTT. Amino acid sequence: CASSYILGGALKVDTQYF.

The rearrangement uses TRBV5-4 and TRBJ1-3, with a possible D match to TRBD1 (5 bases). CDR3 length: 14 residues. Trimming stripped 1 base from V and 4 bases from J, with 9 bases between. Germline lookup yields CDR1 SGHNT and CDR2 YYREEE (reference sequence). CDR3 in amino acids: CASSLQGGGNTIYF. The DNA of the CDR3 is TGTGCCAGCAGCTTGCAGGGTGGGGGAAACACCATATATTTT.

The rearrangement joins TRBV10-3 to TRBJ2-1; TRBD2 aligns across 11 bases. The CDR3 loop spans 20 amino acids. Germline trimming cut 2 bases from V and 0 bases from J; bases unmatched to any gene: 12. From germline, CDR1 is ENHRY and CDR2 SYGVKD. For the CDR3, the DNA is TGTGCCATCAGTGAGATCGCGGCCCTAGCGGGGGGTTTCTCCTACAATGAGCAGTTCTTC. Encoded protein: CAISEIAALAGGFSYNEQFF.

J is TRBJ2-7 and V is TRBV18, with 9 bases aligning to TRBD1. The CDR3 length is 15 residues. Per germline, CDR1 KGHSH and CDR2 LQKENI. The J segment lost 0 bases and the V segment lost 4 bases, leaving 4 bases of the junction unmatched. In DNA, the CDR3 is TGTGCCAGCTCACAAGGGACAGGGTTCTCCTACGAGCAGTACTTC. This encodes CASSQGTGFSYEQYF.

The chain links TRBV10-3 to TRBJ1-2; 9 bases match TRBD1. Germline CDR1 ENHRY, CDR2 SYGVKD. J lost 8 bases, V lost 10 bases, and 11 bases had no gene match. CDR3 length equals 13 residues. The DNA for the CDR3 is TGTGCCACTAATGGGGACAGGGCGTCCGGCTACACCTTC. Its protein is CATNGDRASGYTF.

The chain combines TRBV12-5 with TRBJ2-5; a weak D match, TRBD1 (5 bases). The germline V gene has CDR1 LGHNT and CDR2 FRNRAP. V gave up 6 bases and J gave up 3 bases, with 11 bases separating them. CDR3 length: 13 amino acids. The CDR3 region has the DNA TGTGCTAGTGGGCTCGACAGTAAAGAGACCCAGTACTTC. It specifies CASGLDSKETQYF.

The chain couples TRBV28 to TRBJ1-2; 8 nucleotides align to TRBD1. CDR3 length equals 14 residues. After removal of 5 bases from V and 4 bases from J, the junction contained 6 bases not matched to a gene. CDR1 MDHEN and CDR2 SYDVKM come from the germline V gene. The CDR3 DNA is TGTGCCAGCAGTCTGGACAGGGCAAGCTATGGCTACACCTTC. Its translation: CASSLDRASYGYTF.

The J gene is TRBJ2-1, the V gene TRBV7-9; the D gene is possibly TRBD2 (6 bases). The V gene's germline CDR1 is SEHNR and CDR2 FQNEAQ (reference sequence). V was clipped by 6 bases and J by 7 bases, with 16 bases between them. The CDR3 extends over 14 amino acids. In nucleotides, the CDR3 is TGTGCCAGCAGGTATACTAGCTCCGAGAATGAGCAGTTCTTC. As protein: CASRYTSSENEQFF.

This clone was seen once. V gene TRBV11-1 combines with J gene TRBJ2-5, with D perhaps matching TRBD1 (5 bases). Germline CDR1 SGHAT, CDR2 FQDESV (reference sequence). The CDR3 runs 14 residues. Trimming stripped 2 bases from V and 4 bases from J, with 11 bases between. The CDR3 region has the DNA TGTGCCAGCAGCTTAACAGTCCAGGGAGAGACCCAGTACTTC. Protein sequence: CASSLTVQGETQYF.

As DNA, the CDR3 is TGTGCCAGCAGTGAAATTCGTTTCACTGAAGCTTTCTTT. Protein product: CASSEIRFTEAFF. The chain employs TRBV6-1 and TRBJ1-1; D is unclear. Between the trimmed V and J ends, which lost 2 bases and 4 bases, there was a span of 8 bases. The CDR3 consists of 13 residues. Germline V gene data show CDR1 as MNHNS and CDR2 as SASEGT.

This clone was counted many times. At the DNA level, this CDR3 is encoded by other sequences in the same sample as well. The V and J genes are TRBV19 and TRBJ1-1, with D maybe TRBD1 (6 bases). The CDR3 is 13 residues long. The germline CDR1 and CDR2 sequences are LNHDA and SQIVND (reference sequence). The germline V and J ends were trimmed by 6 bases and 4 bases, with 12 bases remaining between them. DNA of the CDR3: TGTGCCAGTAGCTTAAGGGGGGGCACTGAAGCTTTCTTT. This translates into CASSLRGGTEAFF.

The chain carries TRBV5-6 and TRBJ1-2; 8 bases are shared with TRBD1. Germline V gives CDR1 SGHDT, CDR2 YYEEEE. J lost 1 base, V lost 3 bases, and 5 bases had no gene match. The CDR3 is 15 amino acids. The CDR3 DNA reads TGTGCCAGCAGCTCAACAGGGGGAGGTAACTATGGCTACACCTTC. This sequence encodes CASSSTGGGNYGYTF.

The chain carries TRBV5-1 and TRBJ2-3; tentative D call: TRBD2 (5 bases). V was cut by 7 bases and J by 1 base, with 13 bases left in between. This CDR3 is built from 14 residues. In germline, CDR1 is SGHRS, CDR2 YFSETQ. CDR3 sequence: CASREGIGTDTQYF. The CDR3 DNA sequence: TGCGCCAGCCGCGAGGGAATTGGCACAGATACGCAGTATTTT.

Comment on this clone: Additional DNA sequences in this sample encode the identical CDR3. The chain joins TRBV19 to TRBJ2-3, with TRBD1 matching 9 bases. V shed 5 bases and J 1 base; nucleotides not matched to a gene: 1. Germline CDR1 and CDR2: LNHDA and SQIVND (reference sequence). The CDR3 sequence is 14 residues long. CDR3: CASSRTGGTDTQYF. The CDR3 nucleotides read TGTGCCAGTAGTCGGACAGGGGGCACAGATACGCAGTATTTT.

V gene TRBV7-9 combines with J gene TRBJ2-5, with D maybe TRBD2 (6 bases). Germline values: CDR1 SEHNR, CDR2 FQNEAQ (reference sequence). V was pared by 2 bases and J by 7 bases, with 23 bases between. The CDR3 covers 17 residues. CDR3 sequence: CASSLTYRDGGLGTQYF. In nucleotides, the CDR3 is TGTGCCAGCAGCTTAACGTACCGGGACGGAGGGCTGGGGACCCAGTACTTC.